The 10 T cell receptor beta chains presented below share a single source sample, sequenced in a study of regulatory T cells in long-lasting Graves disease. TCR beta libraries were built with iRepertoire HTBI primers and Arm-PCR of CDR3 regions. In TCRdb, the multiplex PCR reads were re-called with MiXCR into one record per CDR3 protein. The profile shows 500,000 to 700,000 distinct CDR3 sequences, approximately 31% of them singletons. Time point specified: persistent/refractory GD, antithyroid drugs over 5 years with positive TRAb. From PBMCs, RNA was extracted and then used to make the TCR library. Specimen: peripheral blood mononuclear cells (PBMCs), collected when the disease was refractory, from a patient treated with antithyroid drugs. The receptors here all came from a female donor with Graves disease.

This clonotype was observed at least ten times. The chain has TRBV28 and TRBJ1-1; TRBD1 might be the D (6 bases). The V end was cut by 4 bases, the J end by 1 base, with 19 bases between. The CDR3 is 17 amino acids. In germline, CDR1 is MDHEN, CDR2 SYDVKM. The CDR3 DNA follows: TGTGCCAGCAGTTGGGGACAAGGCGGAGGAGGGAACACTGAAGCTTTCTTT. It encodes CASSWGQGGGGNTEAFF.

The chain carries TRBV20-1 and TRBJ2-2; the D gene could be TRBD1 or TRBD2 (5 bases each). CDR3 length: 15 residues. Germline V lookup: CDR1 DFQATT, CDR2 SNEGSKA (reference sequence). The V and J ends lost 3 bases and 1 base respectively, with 12 bases between them. The CDR3 sequence: CSASEGRRNTGELFF. The CDR3 DNA reads TGCAGTGCTAGCGAGGGGCGGAGGAACACCGGGGAGCTGTTTTTT.

This clonotype was seen ten or more times. The chain has TRBV11-2 and TRBJ1-1; tentatively, D is TRBD1 (5 bases). This CDR3 spans 15 amino acids. Trimming shortened V by 3 bases and J by 10 bases, and 21 bases separated the two germline ends. CDR1 is SGHAT, CDR2 FQNNGV, per germline. The CDR3: CASSFGGSGTEGAFF. The CDR3 DNA reads as TGTGCCAGCAGCTTCGGGGGTAGCGGGACCGAGGGAGCTTTCTTT.

This clonotype came up a few times. The CDR3 reads CASSVRGTQLYQETQYF. CDR3 nucleotide sequence: TGTGCCAGCAGCGTCCGAGGGACGCAACTGTACCAAGAGACCCAGTACTTC. This chain uses TRBV11-2 with TRBJ2-5; TRBD1 or TRBD2 may be the D gene (5 bases each). V lost 5 bases, J lost 0 bases, and 19 bases lay in between. The length of the CDR3 is 17 residues. Per the germline V gene, CDR1 is SGHAT and CDR2 is FQNNGV.

The rearrangement links TRBV20-1 to TRBJ1-6; tentatively, D is TRBD1 (6 bases). The CDR3 is 16 amino acids. Germline values: CDR1 DFQATT, CDR2 SNEGSKA (reference sequence). The V end was cut by 3 bases, the J end by 0 bases, with 12 bases between. This CDR3 reads CSASKGGSSYNSPLHF. The CDR3 nucleotides are TGCAGTGCTAGTAAGGGGGGGAGCTCCTATAATTCACCCCTCCACTTT.

This clonotype came up a few times. This chain joins TRBV9 and TRBJ1-1, with no clear D. Germline V gene lookup returns CDR1 SGDLS and CDR2 YYNGEE. Between the trimmed V and J ends, which lost 0 bases and 2 bases, there was a span of 8 bases. The CDR3 consists of 14 residues. CDR3 loop: CASSVGVYNTEAFF. Written as DNA, the CDR3 is TGTGCCAGCAGCGTAGGGGTCTATAACACTGAAGCTTTCTTT. The whole variable domain, filled in from reference TRBV9 and TRBJ1-1, reads DSGVTQTPKHLITATGQRVTLRCSPRSGDLSVYWYQQSLDQGLQFLIQYYNGEERAKGNILERFSAQQFPDLHSELNLSSLELGDSALYFCASSVGVYNTEAFFGQGTRLTVV.

The chain employs TRBV6-1 and TRBJ2-1; no definite D call. CDR1 MNHNS and CDR2 SASEGT come from the germline V gene. This CDR3 region has 15 residues. The ends were cut back, 4 bases at V and 2 bases at J, with 12 bases in the middle. CDR3 sequence: CASSAISGTYNEQFF. CDR3 bases: TGTGCCAGCAGTGCCATCAGTGGCACCTACAATGAGCAGTTCTTC.

This clonotype was found many times. This rearrangement joins TRBV12-3 or TRBV12-4 to TRBJ2-7, with TRBD2 identical over 9 bases. This CDR3 has 14 residues. Trimming at V came to 5 bases and at J to 3 bases, leaving 5 bases not matched to a gene. In DNA, the CDR3 is TGTGCCAGCAGTCCCGGGACTAGCTTCTACGAGCAGTACTTC. Encoded protein: CASSPGTSFYEQYF.

This clonotype came up once. The genes are TRBV12-3 or TRBV12-4 and TRBJ2-2, with 11 nucleotides matching TRBD1. The CDR3 extends over 15 amino acids. With V trimmed by 7 bases and J by 4 bases, 5 bases remained unmatched. CDR3 sequence (DNA): TGTGCCAGCACCAGGACAGGGGGCGTCACCGGGGAGCTGTTTTTT. This translates into CASTRTGGVTGELFF.

The CDR3 nucleotides are TGTGCCAGCAGCCCCTGGCGGACGGCCTACGAGCAGTACTTC. Translation: CASSPWRTAYEQYF. This rearrangement joins TRBV3-1 to TRBJ2-7; D not resolved. CDR1 and CDR2 (germline): LGHDT, YNNKEL (reference sequence). CDR3 length: 14 amino acids. The ends were cut back, 4 bases at V and 2 bases at J, with 12 bases in the middle.